The sequence of this TCR beta chain was determined in a study of blood T cell repertoires in COVID-19 (TCRdb year 2020). Some background on the complete study: Samples from collaborators originated in the United States, Italy and Spain and spanned both the acute and convalescent phases of COVID-19. The repertoires were made available in a free public database intended to serve as a resource for research on the immune response to SARS-CoV-2. The dataset comprised deeply sampled blood TCRbeta repertoires from subjects exposed to, actively infected with, or recovered from COVID-19. The material from the prospective study consisted of cDNA or gDNA derived from T cells, B-cell-depleted T cells, or PBMCs. HLA class I and class II types, where available, came from metadata supplied by the sample provider rather than from assay-based typing. Samples came from the ongoing ImmuneRACE study (first 160 participants) plus 1,254 subjects from 6 global collaborators. A de-identified subject ID, COVID-19 status, age in years and sex were almost always included in the sample metadata. Findings and caveats that apply to the study as a whole: The quantity of clinical and demographic metadata differed by source and by participant and was supplied without curation.

The CDR3 contains 15 residues, cysteine and phenylalanine counted. Only the CDR3 DNA is retained, 45 bases long and in frame from the first base. According to the germline V gene, CDR1 reads MNHEY and CDR2 reads SVGEGT. Unmatched junction bases come to 2, with V trimmed by 4 bases and J by 7 bases. Enrolling through a virtual design, the prospective study's participants ranged in age from roughly 18 to 95 years and lived across more than 20 United States geographic areas. In the prospective study, cohorts were assigned on the basis of participant-reported clinical history obtained from a screening survey and a study questionnaire. In the prospective study, mobile phlebotomists collected whole blood, serum and a nasopharyngeal or oropharyngeal swab from each participant. Participants in the prospective study had the option to provide additional blood draws and questionnaires over a roughly two-month period. Before DNA extraction, blood samples from the prospective study were shipped at room temperature or frozen.

Concerning this clone: Its antigen remains undetermined. No qualities accompany the bases; no much larger clone lies one base away.

TCRbeta CDR3 regions were amplified from genomic DNA by means of the immunoSEQ Assay, a bias-controlled multiplex PCR. On the authors' methods: The number of nucleated cells in each sample was estimated from the amplification of reference gene primers within the assay. To quantify the absolute abundance of each unique TCRbeta CDR3 rearrangement, sequence reads were collapsed and filtered. For each sample, productive Simpson clonality was calculated by taking the square root of Simpson's diversity index across productive rearrangements. The clones in this table, taken by TCRdb from immuneACCESS, are in-frame only. Not every clone is retained; where verified, under half of the shortfall comes from an unresolved V gene, and the cause of the rest is unknown. From that table come the V and J calls and clone size; the DNA was used to work out D and trimming. The table for this sample lists about 220,000 clones; 70% to 90% of them were counted only once. The ten largest clones add up to roughly 14% of the sample.

The chain couples TRBV6-2 or TRBV6-3 to TRBJ2-1; 15 bases in between match TRBD2. The sample taken for sequencing was PBMCs or T cells enriched from blood (not recorded which). The clonotype originates from a woman in her forties or fifties with acute COVID-19. The sequence in DNA is TGTGCCAGCAGTTCGGGACTAGCGGGAGGAAATGAGCAGTTCTTC. Translated, this gives CASSSGLAGGNEQFF.